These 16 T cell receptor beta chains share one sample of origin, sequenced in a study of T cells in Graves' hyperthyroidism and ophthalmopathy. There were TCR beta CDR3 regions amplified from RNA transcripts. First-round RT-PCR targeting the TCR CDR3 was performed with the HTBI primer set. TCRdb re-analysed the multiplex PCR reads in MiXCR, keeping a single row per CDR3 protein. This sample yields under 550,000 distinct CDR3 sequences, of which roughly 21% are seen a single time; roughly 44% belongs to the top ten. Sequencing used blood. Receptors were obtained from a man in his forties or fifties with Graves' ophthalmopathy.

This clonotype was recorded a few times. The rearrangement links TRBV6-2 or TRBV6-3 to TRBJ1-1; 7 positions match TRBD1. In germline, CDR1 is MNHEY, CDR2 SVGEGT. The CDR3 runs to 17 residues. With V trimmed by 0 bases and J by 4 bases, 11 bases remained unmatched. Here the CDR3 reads CASSYSSKTGRGTEAFF. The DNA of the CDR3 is TGTGCCAGCAGTTACTCGAGTAAGACAGGGAGAGGCACTGAAGCTTTCTTT.

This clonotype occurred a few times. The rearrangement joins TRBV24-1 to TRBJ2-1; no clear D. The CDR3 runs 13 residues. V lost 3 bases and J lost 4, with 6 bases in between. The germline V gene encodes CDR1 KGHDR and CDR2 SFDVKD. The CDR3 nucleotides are TGTGCCACCAGTGATCCTCTGTACAATGAGCAGTTCTTC. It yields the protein CATSDPLYNEQFF.

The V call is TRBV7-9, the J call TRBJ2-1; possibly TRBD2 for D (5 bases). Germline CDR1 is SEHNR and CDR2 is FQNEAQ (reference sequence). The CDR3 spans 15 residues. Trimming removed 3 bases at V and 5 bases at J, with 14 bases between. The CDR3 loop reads CASSFEGFIHNEQFF. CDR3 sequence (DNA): TGTGCCAGCAGCTTCGAGGGATTCATCCACAATGAGCAGTTCTTC.

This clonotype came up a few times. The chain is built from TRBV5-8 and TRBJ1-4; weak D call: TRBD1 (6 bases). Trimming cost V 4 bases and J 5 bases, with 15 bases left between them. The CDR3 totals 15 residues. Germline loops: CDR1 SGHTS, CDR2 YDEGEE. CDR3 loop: CASSQGTSVNEKLFF. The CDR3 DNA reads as TGTGCCAGCAGCCAGGGGACATCGGTGAATGAAAAACTGTTTTTT.

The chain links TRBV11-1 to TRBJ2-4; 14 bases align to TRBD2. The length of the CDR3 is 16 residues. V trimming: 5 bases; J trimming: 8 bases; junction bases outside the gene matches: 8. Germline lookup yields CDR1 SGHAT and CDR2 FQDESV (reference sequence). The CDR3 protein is CASSPTSGRARDIQYF. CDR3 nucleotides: TGTGCCAGCAGCCCGACTAGCGGGAGGGCGAGAGACATTCAGTACTTC.

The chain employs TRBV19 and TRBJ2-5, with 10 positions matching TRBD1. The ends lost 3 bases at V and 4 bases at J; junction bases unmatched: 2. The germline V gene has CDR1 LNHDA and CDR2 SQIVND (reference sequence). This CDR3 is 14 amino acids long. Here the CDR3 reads CASSIDRGRETQYF. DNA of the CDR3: TGTGCCAGTAGTATCGACAGGGGGCGAGAGACCCAGTACTTC.

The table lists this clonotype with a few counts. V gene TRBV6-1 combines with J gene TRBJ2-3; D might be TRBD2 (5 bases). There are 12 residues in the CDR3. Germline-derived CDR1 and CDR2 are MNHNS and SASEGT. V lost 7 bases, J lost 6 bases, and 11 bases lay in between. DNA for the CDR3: TGTGCCAGCAATAAGTGGAGGGATACGCAGTATTTT. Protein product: CASNKWRDTQYF.

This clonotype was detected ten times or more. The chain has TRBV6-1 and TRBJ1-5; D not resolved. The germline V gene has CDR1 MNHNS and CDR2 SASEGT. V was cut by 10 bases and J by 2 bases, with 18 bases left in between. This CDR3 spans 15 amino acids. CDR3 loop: CATADTSGGNQPQHF. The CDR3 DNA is TGTGCCACTGCCGACACTTCGGGTGGCAATCAGCCCCAGCATTTT.

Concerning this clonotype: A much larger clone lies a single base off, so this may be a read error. CDR3 amino acids: CATGLGNPGELFF. The DNA of the CDR3 is TGTGCCACAGGATTGGGGAACCCCGGGGAGCTGTTTTTT. V is TRBV28 and J is TRBJ2-2; no firm D call. Germline loops: CDR1 MDHEN, CDR2 SYDVKM. The CDR3 consists of 13 residues.

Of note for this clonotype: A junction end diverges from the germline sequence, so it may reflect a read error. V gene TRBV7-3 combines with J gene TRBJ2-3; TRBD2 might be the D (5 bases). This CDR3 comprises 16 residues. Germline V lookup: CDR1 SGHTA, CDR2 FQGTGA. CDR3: CASSQDRGRITDTHYF. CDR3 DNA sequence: TGTGCCAGCAGCCAAGACCGGGGAAGGATCACAGATACGCATTATTTT.

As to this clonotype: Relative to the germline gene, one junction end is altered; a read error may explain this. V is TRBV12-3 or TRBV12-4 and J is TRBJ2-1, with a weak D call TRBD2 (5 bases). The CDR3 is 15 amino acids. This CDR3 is CASSPTTRTYTEQFF. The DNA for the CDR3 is TGTGCCAGCAGCCCTACAACTAGGACCTACACTGAGCAGTTCTTC.

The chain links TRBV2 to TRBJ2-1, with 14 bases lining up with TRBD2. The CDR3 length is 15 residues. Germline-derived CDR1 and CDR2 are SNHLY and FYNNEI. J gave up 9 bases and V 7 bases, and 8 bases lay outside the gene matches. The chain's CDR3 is CASITGLAGASEQFF. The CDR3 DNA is TGTGCCAGCATCACGGGACTAGCGGGAGCTAGTGAGCAGTTCTTC.

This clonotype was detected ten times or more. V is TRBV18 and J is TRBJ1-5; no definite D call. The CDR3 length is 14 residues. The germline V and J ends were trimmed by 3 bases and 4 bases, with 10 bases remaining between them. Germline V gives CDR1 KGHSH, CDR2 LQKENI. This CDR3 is CASSPNQGNQPQHF. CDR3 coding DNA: TGTGCCAGCTCACCCAACCAAGGGAATCAGCCCCAGCATTTT.

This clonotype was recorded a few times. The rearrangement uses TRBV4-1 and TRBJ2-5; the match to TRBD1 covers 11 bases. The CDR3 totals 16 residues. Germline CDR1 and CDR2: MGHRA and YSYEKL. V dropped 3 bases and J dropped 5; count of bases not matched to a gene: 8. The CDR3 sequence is CASSHPGTGGGETQYF. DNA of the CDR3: TGCGCCAGCAGCCATCCTGGGACAGGGGGTGGTGAGACCCAGTACTTC.

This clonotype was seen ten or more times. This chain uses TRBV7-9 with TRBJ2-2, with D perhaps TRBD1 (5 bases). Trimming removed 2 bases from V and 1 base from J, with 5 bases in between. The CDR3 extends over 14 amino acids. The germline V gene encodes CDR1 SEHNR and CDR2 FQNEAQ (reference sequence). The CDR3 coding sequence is TGTGCCAGCAGCTTAACAGGGAACACCGGGGAGCTGTTTTTT. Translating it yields CASSLTGNTGELFF.

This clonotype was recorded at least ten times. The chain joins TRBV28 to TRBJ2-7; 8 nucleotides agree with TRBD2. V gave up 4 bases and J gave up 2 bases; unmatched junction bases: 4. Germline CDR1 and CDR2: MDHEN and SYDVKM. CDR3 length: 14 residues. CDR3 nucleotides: TGTGCCAGCAGTTCCGGGGGGGGCACCTACGAGCAGTACTTC. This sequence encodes CASSSGGGTYEQYF.